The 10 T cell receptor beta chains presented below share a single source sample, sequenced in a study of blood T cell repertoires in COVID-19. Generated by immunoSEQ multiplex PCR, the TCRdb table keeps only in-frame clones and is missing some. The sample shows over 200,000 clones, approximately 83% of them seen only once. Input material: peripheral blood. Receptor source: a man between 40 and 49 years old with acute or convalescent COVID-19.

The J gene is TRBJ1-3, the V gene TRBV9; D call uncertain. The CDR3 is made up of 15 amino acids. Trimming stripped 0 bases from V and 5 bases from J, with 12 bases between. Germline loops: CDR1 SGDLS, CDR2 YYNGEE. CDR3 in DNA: TGTGCCAGCAGCGTAGAATCGGGGTACCGAAACACCATATATTTT. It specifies CASSVESGYRNTIYF.

CDR3 nucleotide sequence: TGTGCCAGCTCCCTGGGGGGAAGGGGCACAGATACGCAGTATTTT. It is translated as CASSLGGRGTDTQYF. The genes are TRBV9 and TRBJ2-3; D is perhaps TRBD2 (6 bases). Between the trimmed V and J ends, which lost 7 bases and 1 base, there was a span of 16 bases. This CDR3 has 15 amino acids. Looked up from germline, CDR1 is SGDLS and CDR2 is YYNGEE.

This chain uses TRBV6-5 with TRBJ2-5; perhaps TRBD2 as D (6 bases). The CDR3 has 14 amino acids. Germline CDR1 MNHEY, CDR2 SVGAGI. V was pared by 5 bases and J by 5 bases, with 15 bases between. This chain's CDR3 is CASSRLGGGETQYF. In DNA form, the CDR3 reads TGTGCCAGCAGTAGGTTGGGAGGAGGGGAGACCCAGTACTTC.

The CDR3 spells CASSPRLSAGEDEQYF. DNA for the CDR3: TGTGCCAGCAGCCCGAGGCTATCGGCGGGAGAGGACGAGCAGTACTTC. V gene TRBV4-2 combines with J gene TRBJ2-7; 7 bases map to TRBD2. V trimming: 4 bases; J trimming: 5 bases; junction bases outside the gene matches: 14. The CDR3 is 16 residues long. Per the germline V gene, CDR1 is LGHNA and CDR2 is YNFKEQ.

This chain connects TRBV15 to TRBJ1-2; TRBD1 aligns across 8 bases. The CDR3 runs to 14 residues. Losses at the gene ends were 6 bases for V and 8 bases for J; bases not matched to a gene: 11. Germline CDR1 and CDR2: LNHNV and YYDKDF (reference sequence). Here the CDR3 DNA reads TGTGCCACCAGGCCGTCCAGGGGGCAGGCCGGCTACACCTTC. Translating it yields CATRPSRGQAGYTF. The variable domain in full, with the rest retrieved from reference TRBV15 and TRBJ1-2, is DAMVIQNPRYQVTQFGKPVTLSCSQTLNHNVMYWYQQKSSQAPKLLFHYYDKDFNNEADTPDNFQSRRPNTSFCFLDIRSPGLGDTAMYLCATRPSRGQAGYTFGSGTRLTVV.

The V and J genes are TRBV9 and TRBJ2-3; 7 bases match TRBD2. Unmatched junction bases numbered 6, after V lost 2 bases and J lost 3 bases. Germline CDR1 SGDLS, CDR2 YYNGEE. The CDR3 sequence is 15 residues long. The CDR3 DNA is TGTGCCAGCAGCGTCTGGGGTAGCGGGACAGATACGCAGTATTTT. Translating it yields CASSVWGSGTDTQYF.

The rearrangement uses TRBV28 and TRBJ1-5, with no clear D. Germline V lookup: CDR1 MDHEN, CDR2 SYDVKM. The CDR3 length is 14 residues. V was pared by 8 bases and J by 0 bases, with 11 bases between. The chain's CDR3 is CASVTAYSNQPQHF. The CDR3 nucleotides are TGTGCCAGCGTCACAGCATATAGCAATCAGCCCCAGCATTTT.

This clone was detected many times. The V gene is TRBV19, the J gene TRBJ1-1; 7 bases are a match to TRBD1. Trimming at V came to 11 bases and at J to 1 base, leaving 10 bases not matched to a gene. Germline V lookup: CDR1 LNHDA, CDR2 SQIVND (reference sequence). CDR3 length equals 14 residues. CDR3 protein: CASISGTANTEAFF. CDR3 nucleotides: TGTGCCTCAATTTCCGGGACAGCGAACACTGAAGCTTTCTTT.

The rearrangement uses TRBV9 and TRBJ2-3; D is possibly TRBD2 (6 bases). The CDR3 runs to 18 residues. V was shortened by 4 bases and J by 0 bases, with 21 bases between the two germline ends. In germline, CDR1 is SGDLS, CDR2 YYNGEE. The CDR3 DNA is TGTGCCAGCAGCCTCACCGCGGCCCCGACTAGAAGCACAGATACGCAGTATTTT. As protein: CASSLTAAPTRSTDTQYF.

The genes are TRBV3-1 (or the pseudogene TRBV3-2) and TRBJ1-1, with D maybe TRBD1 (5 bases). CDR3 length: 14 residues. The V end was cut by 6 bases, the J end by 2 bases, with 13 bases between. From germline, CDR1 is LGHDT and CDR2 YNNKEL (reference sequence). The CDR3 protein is CASRAGQGNTEAFF. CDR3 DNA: TGTGCCAGCAGGGCGGGGCAGGGTAACACTGAAGCTTTCTTT.